Given below is one T cell receptor beta chain in context. Assay used: immunoSEQ multiplex PCR; TCRdb lists only in-frame clones, some missing. The table has approximately 70,000 clones, around 85% seen once. The time point was: baseline, week 1 (first vaccination visit). The treatment was: pre-vaccination baseline after standard-of-care therapy. The data were taken from a study of a mutant IDH1 vaccine in newly diagnosed glioma. Trimming shortened V by 2 bases and J by 0 bases, and 7 bases separated the two germline ends. Germline V gene data show CDR1 as WSHSY and CDR2 as SAAADI. This CDR3 region has 14 residues.

This clonotype originated in a man aged 30 to 39 with glioma. Sequences were derived from PBMCs, sampled from a glioma patient treated with radiotherapy, temozolomide or both. This rearrangement joins TRBV10-2 to TRBJ1-2; D not certain. The CDR3 reads CASSEDSANYGYTF. CDR3 nucleotides: TGCGCCAGCAGTGAGGACTCGGCTAACTATGGCTACACCTTC.